This TCR beta chain was identified in a study of control samples from healthy donors and cancer patients. This table comes from immunoSEQ multiplex PCR, and its TCRdb copy is limited to in-frame clones, with some not included. The repertoire includes 80,000 or so clones, nearly 90% of them detected once, and 5.5% sits in the top ten. The V segment lost 6 bases and the J segment 5 bases; nucleotides outside the gene matches: 9. Germline V gene data show CDR1 as LNHDA and CDR2 as SQIVND (reference sequence). The CDR3 sequence is 15 residues long. The receptor comes from a man between 45 and 60 years old in good health. This chain joins TRBV19 and TRBJ1-4, with 7 positions matching TRBD1. The sequenced sample was blood. CDR3 in amino acids: CASRDFGTVNEKLFF. The DNA of the CDR3 is TGTGCCAGTAGAGACTTCGGGACAGTAAATGAAAAACTGTTTTTT.